Listed below are T cell receptor beta chains from one sample, sequenced in a study of control samples from healthy donors and cancer patients. Generated by immunoSEQ multiplex PCR, the TCRdb table keeps only in-frame clones and is missing some. The sample holds about 130,000 clones; around nine tenths are singletons and the top ten take more than 2.5%. The material sequenced was blood. These receptors were obtained from a man aged 45-60 years in good health. CDR3s include the opening cysteine and the closing phenylalanine or tryptophan. D genes are given only for firm matches. A clone size is listed for some rows: how often the clone was seen (once, few, many), or a class if it is expanded.

- | - | 15 | TRBJ2-2 | TRBV5-5 | TGTGCCAGCAGCCGCGGCCATGAGGACACCGGGGAGCTGTTTTTT | CASSRGHEDTGELFF
- | once | 15 | TRBJ1-2 | TRBV18 | TGTGCCAGCTCACCACCTTCAGTTACCAACTATGGCTACACCTTC | CASSPPSVTNYGYTF
TRBD1 | - | 15 | TRBJ2-7 | TRBV19 | TGTGCCAGTACTAAAACAGGGGGCCAGTCCTACGAGCAGTACTTC | CASTKTGGQSYEQYF
- | - | 14 | TRBJ1-2 | TRBV5-6 | TGTGCCAGCAGCTTGGATCCCTCGTCCGGTGGCTACACCTTC | CASSLDPSSGGYTF
- | few | 15 | TRBJ1-1 | TRBV4-1 | TGCGCCAGCAGCCAGGAGGACAAGACGAACACTGAAGCTTTCTTT | CASSQEDKTNTEAFF
- | - | 15 | TRBJ2-1 | TRBV7-8 | TGTGCCAGCAGCTTCGTCACAGGGACCTACAATGAGCAGTTCTTC | CASSFVTGTYNEQFF
TRBD1 | - | 16 | TRBJ1-5 | TRBV2 | TGTGCCAGCAGAGGGGACAGGGAGGAGAGCAATCAGCCCCAGCATTTT | CASRGDREESNQPQHF
TRBD1 | many | 13 | TRBJ1-2 | TRBV7-8 | TGTGCCAGCAGCCAGACAGGGGCCTATGGCTACACCTTC | CASSQTGAYGYTF
- | - | 13 | TRBJ1-1 | TRBV23-1 | TGCGCCAGCAGTCACCCTCTTGAGGCTGAAGCTTTCTTT | CASSHPLEAEAFF
- | - | 15 | TRBJ1-1 | TRBV2 | TGTGCCAGCAGTGGGGTAGGGACATCGAACACTGAAGCTTTCTTT | CASSGVGTSNTEAFF
- | few | 15 | TRBJ2-7 | TRBV9 | TGTGCCAGCAGCGTCCACTTGGACGGACCCTACGAGCAGTACTTC | CASSVHLDGPYEQYF
- | - | 11 | TRBJ2-1 | TRBV20-1 | TGCAGTGCTAGAGGGGGTAGTGAGCAGTTCTTC | CSARGGSEQFF
- | - | 13 | TRBJ1-2 | TRBV24-1 | TGTGCCACAGGGACGCCTGAAGGTTATGGCTACACCTTC | CATGTPEGYGYTF
TRBD2 | - | 15 | TRBJ2-5 | TRBV5-4 | TGTGCCAGCAGCCAACTAGCGGGGGCCTCGGAGACCCAGTACTTC | CASSQLAGASETQYF
- | - | 13 | TRBJ1-2 | TRBV7-2 | TGTGCCAGCAGCTTATTTGCCAGCAACCTCCTCCTCTTC | CASSLFASNLLLF
- | - | 14 | TRBJ2-5 | TRBV5-1 | TGCGCCAGCAGCTTGCGGGGGTACCAAGAGACCCAGTACTTC | CASSLRGYQETQYF
- | - | 11 | TRBJ2-3 | TRBV20-1 | TGCAGTGCTCTTGTCTATGATACGCAGTATTTT | CSALVYDTQYF
- | - | 16 | TRBJ1-3 | TRBV5-1 | TGCGCCAGCAGCGCCCGGGTCTTGAGCTCTGGAAACACCATATATTTT | CASSARVLSSGNTIYF
- | - | 12 | TRBJ1-2 | TRBV29-1 | TGCAGCGCCCAGTGGACGGTGTATGGCTACACCTTC | CSAQWTVYGYTF
- | - | 15 | TRBJ1-6 | TRBV19 | TGTGCCAGTAGTGGGCGGACAGACCACTATTCACCCCTCCACTTT | CASSGRTDHYSPLHF
- | - | 16 | TRBJ2-2 | TRBV9 | TGTGCCAGCAGCGTAGACCCCATTTCGGTAACCGGGGAGCTGTTTTTT | CASSVDPISVTGELFF
TRBD2 | - | 12 | TRBJ2-5 | TRBV7-9 | TGTGCCAGCAGCGAGAGCAGCGGGGCCCAGTACTTC | CASSESSGAQYF
- | - | 10 | TRBJ2-7 | TRBV2 | TGTGCCAGCAGTGGTTACGAGCAGTACTTC | CASSGYEQYF
- | - | 13 | TRBJ1-2 | TRBV28 | TGTGCCAGCAGAAGGGTGTTTGTCTATGGCTACACCTTC | CASRRVFVYGYTF
- | - | 13 | TRBJ1-1 | TRBV7-3 | TGTGCCAGCAGCCCAGGGACGAACACTGAAGCTTTCTTT | CASSPGTNTEAFF
- | - | 13 | TRBJ2-2 | TRBV4-1 | TGCGCCAGCAGCCCCTATGAAATTCGGGAGCTGTTTTTT | CASSPYEIRELFF